This T cell receptor (beta chain) was identified in a study of response to subunit inactivated influenza vaccine. Study-wide results and limits: A suggestion made by the authors is that each seasonal influenza vaccination recruits few new T cells.

CDR1 GTSNPN and CDR2 SVGIG come from the germline V gene (reference sequence). V shed 1 base and J shed 2 bases, with 9 bases lying between them. This CDR3 is built from 13 residues. Points on this clonotype: What it binds is unknown.

TCRdb redid the calling of the RT-PCR reads with MiXCR, one entry per CDR3 protein. Of 860,000 or so distinct CDR3 sequences listed, 20% to 25% are singletons. Sequenced material: PBMCs from blood, taken roughly 5 days after vaccination. The rearrangement links TRBV30 to TRBJ2-7; D may match TRBD1 or TRBD2 (5 bases each). The receptor was isolated from a man aged 45-65 years who received an inactivated influenza vaccine. CDR3 amino acids: CAWSGDPPYEQYF. In DNA, the CDR3 is TGTGCCTGGAGTGGGGACCCTCCCTACGAGCAGTACTTC. Full variable domain (remainder filled in from reference TRBV30 and TRBJ2-7): SQTIHQWPATLVQPVGSPLSLECTVEGTSNPNLYWYRQAAGRGLQLLFYSVGIGQISSEVPQNLSASRPQDRQFILSSKKLLLSDSGFYLCAWSGDPPYEQYFGPGTRLTVT.